What follows describes a single T cell receptor (beta chain). No antigen is known for it. The data originate from a study of T-cell reconstitution after alpha-beta-depleted transplantation in children. Study-level points and caveats: About two months after transplant, alpha-beta T cells reportedly came from several hundred expanded graft clones. The high TCRbeta diversity at day 60 in some patients came from surviving recipient T cells and thymic progenitors. Newly produced T cells mostly accounted for T-cell counts and diversity one year post-transplant.

Library preparation (for TCRbeta) was performed with unique molecular identifiers. TCRdb itself ran the PCR reads through MiXCR, one entry per CDR3 protein. The sample holds fewer than 1 million distinct CDR3 sequences; roughly 15% are singletons and the top ten take just under 5%. CDR3 length: 15 residues. Germline CDR1 reads LGHDT; CDR2 reads YNNKEL (reference sequence). The V end lost 4 bases, the J end lost 3 bases, and 13 bases lay between the germline ends. Source: PBMCs, mostly from graft donor cells, taken 360 days after TCRalphabeta/CD19-depleted stem cell transplant. The origin of this receptor is a male patient younger than 18 who had a stem cell transplant for acute lymphoblastic leukemia, so the T cells may come from the graft donor. This chain connects TRBV3-1 to TRBJ1-3; D might be TRBD1 (5 bases). CDR3 sequence reads: CASSPGQGNGNTIYF. CDR3 DNA: TGTGCCAGCAGCCCGGGTCAGGGAAATGGAAACACCATATATTTT.